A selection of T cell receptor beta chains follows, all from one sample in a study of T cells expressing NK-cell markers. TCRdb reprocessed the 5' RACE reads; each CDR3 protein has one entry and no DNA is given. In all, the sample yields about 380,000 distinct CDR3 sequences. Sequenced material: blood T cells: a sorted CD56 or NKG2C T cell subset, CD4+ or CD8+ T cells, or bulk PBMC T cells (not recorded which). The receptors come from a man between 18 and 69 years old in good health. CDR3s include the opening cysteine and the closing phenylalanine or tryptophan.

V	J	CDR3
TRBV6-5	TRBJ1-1	CASSSYRGLGDTEAFF
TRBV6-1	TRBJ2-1	CASGISGGPTRYNEQFF
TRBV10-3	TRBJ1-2	CAITREGSGYTF
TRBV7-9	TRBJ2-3	CASSLAGQLLDTQYF
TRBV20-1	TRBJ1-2	CSAAGTGRGGDYGYTF
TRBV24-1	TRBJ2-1	CATSDPPTGGAEEQFF
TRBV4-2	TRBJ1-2	CASSQGDGQPHYGYTF
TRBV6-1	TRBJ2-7	CAISEAKQTGLGSYEQYF
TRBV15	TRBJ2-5	CATSRGTGLETQYF
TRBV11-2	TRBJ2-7	CASSPQGPAVPYEQYF
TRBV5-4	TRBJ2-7	CASTKFTDGSSYEQYF
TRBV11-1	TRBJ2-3	CASSYRGLAGGRTDTQYF
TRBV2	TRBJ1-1	CASSEVGTGVTEAFF
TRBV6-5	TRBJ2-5	CASSYSPGGRETQYF
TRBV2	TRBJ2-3	CASRAGTANTDTQYF
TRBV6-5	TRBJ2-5	CASSYEGTGVWETQYF
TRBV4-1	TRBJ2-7	CASSQDGQGGYEQYF
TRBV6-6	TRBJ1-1	CASILDRETFF
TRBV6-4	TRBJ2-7	CASRQEDRRAYEQYF
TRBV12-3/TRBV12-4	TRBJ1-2	CASSSTTQGGGYGYTF
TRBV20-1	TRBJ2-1	CSADSVGEPFNEQFF
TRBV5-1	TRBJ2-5	CASSGGLAVLETQYF
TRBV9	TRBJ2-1	CASSVGTSGYNEQFF
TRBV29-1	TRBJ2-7	CSAFSGYEQYF
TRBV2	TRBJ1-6	CASSGRTPYNSPLHF
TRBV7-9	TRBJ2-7	CASSLADRGYPEQYF
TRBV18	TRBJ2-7	CASSPPWQGNEQYF
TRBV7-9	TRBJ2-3	CASSPRGGVRTDTQYF
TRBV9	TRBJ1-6	CASSETSYNSPLHF
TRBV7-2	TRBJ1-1	CASDPGRPEAFF
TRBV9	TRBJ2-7	CASSVGMRGASVEQYF
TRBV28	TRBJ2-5	CASTGLARETQYF
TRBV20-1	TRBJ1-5	CSARDSSVNVGAQHF
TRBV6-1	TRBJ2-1	CASSEAPSGLYNEQFF
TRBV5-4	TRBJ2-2	CASSLVGQGARGTGELFF
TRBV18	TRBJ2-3	CASSQYGQGLWNTQYF
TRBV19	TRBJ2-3	CASSIGPSTDTQYF
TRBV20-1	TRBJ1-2	CSAPQNIGYTF
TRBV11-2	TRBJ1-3	CASSLQGGGGNTIYF
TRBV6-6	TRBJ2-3	CASKPPADTQYF
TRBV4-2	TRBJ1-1	CASSQDPTRAFF
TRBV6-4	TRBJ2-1	CASSRELALSYNEQFF
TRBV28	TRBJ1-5	CASRTRKQGRNQPQHF